A selection of T cell receptor beta chains follows, all from one sample in a study of blood T cell repertoires in COVID-19. The assay was immunoSEQ multiplex PCR, and TCRdb's table has in-frame clones only and misses some. The table lists 150,000 or so clones, around 85% of them singletons. Sequencing was done on a sample of peripheral blood. These receptors were collected from a human donor in a cohort sampled during active COVID-19. Both conserved end residues are part of each CDR3. The D gene is left open where the match is weak. Size tells how often a clone was seen (once, few, many) or the class of an expanded clone, and some rows leave it out.

clone_size j_call d_call v_call cdr3_aa cdr3_nt
NA TRBJ2-3 NA TRBV7-2 CASSLEAGAMPDTQYF TGTGCCAGCAGCTTAGAGGCGGGGGCTATGCCAGATACGCAGTATTTT
NA TRBJ1-1 TRBD1 TRBV28 CASSLSRGRGTEAFF TGTGCCAGCAGTTTGTCCAGGGGGCGTGGCACTGAAGCTTTCTTT
NA TRBJ2-7 NA TRBV5-4 CASSWGSGTYEQYF TGTGCCAGCAGCTGGGGCTCTGGGACCTACGAGCAGTACTTC
few TRBJ2-3 TRBD2 TRBV28 CATLGLAGAARPLTDTQYF TGTGCCACCCTCGGACTAGCGGGAGCCGCCCGGCCTCTCACAGATACGCAGTATTTT
NA TRBJ2-7 TRBD2 TRBV2 CASIAGGLSYEQYF TGTGCCAGCATAGCGGGAGGACTCTCCTACGAGCAGTACTTC
NA TRBJ2-7 TRBD1 TRBV7-8 CASSYDRVGEQYF TGTGCCAGCAGCTACGACAGGGTCGGCGAGCAGTACTTC
NA TRBJ2-5 NA TRBV30 CAWSVGRGETQYF TGTGCCTGGAGTGTGGGCAGGGGAGAGACCCAGTACTTC
NA TRBJ1-3 TRBD1 TRBV5-5 CASSPTGTSGNTIYF TGTGCCAGCAGCCCGACAGGGACCTCTGGAAACACCATATATTTT
NA TRBJ2-3 TRBD2 TRBV7-3 CASSLTSGITDTQYF TGTGCCAGCAGCTTAACCAGCGGGATCACAGATACGCAGTATTTT
once TRBJ2-7 NA TRBV5-1 CASSLGGSSYEQYF TGCGCCAGCAGCTTGGGCGGCAGCTCCTACGAGCAGTACTTC
NA TRBJ2-3 NA TRBV9 CASSVVGSGSTDTQYF TGTGCCAGCAGCGTAGTGGGTAGCGGTTCCACAGATACGCAGTATTTT
NA TRBJ1-5 NA TRBV28 CASSLNQPQHF TGTGCCAGCAGCCTCAATCAGCCCCAGCATTTT
NA TRBJ1-4 NA TRBV7-5 CVRSLYRLVEKLFF TGTGTCAGAAGCTTGTACAGGCTGGTTGAAAAACTGTTTTTT
NA TRBJ2-3 TRBD1 TRBV11-3 CASSGGTGELGTDTQYF TGTGCCAGCAGCGGAGGGACAGGGGAACTTGGCACAGATACGCAGTATTTT
NA TRBJ2-3 NA TRBV7-9 CASSPGLARTDTQYF TGTGCCAGCAGCCCTGGGCTAGCGCGGACAGATACGCAGTATTTT
NA TRBJ1-6 NA TRBV6-5 CASSYWRDHNSPLHF TGTGCCAGCAGTTACTGGAGGGACCATAATTCACCCCTCCACTTT
NA TRBJ2-7 TRBD1 TRBV28 CASRGLPYEQYF TGTGCCAGTAGGGGGCTTCCCTACGAGCAGTACTTC
NA TRBJ2-1 TRBD2 TRBV3-1/TRBV3-2 CASSQESRLAGGWNEQFF TGTGCCAGCAGCCAAGAGTCTCGACTAGCGGGAGGGTGGAATGAGCAGTTCTTC
few TRBJ2-5 NA TRBV25-1 CASSGGTVQETQYF TGTGCCAGCAGTGGCGGGACAGTCCAAGAGACCCAGTACTTC
NA TRBJ2-2 TRBD2 TRBV2 CASKGLAGTGELFF TGTGCCAGCAAAGGACTAGCGGGCACCGGGGAGCTGTTTTTT
NA TRBJ2-1 TRBD1 TRBV9 CASSLQGHNEQFF TGTGCCAGCAGCCTACAGGGGCACAATGAGCAGTTCTTC
NA TRBJ1-2 TRBD1 TRBV6-2/TRBV6-3 CASSWSTGGAEDGYTF TGTGCCAGCAGCTGGAGCACAGGGGGCGCCGAGGATGGCTACACCTTC
NA TRBJ1-1 NA TRBV13 CASSFGDLENTEAFF TGTGCCAGCAGCTTCGGGGATTTAGAGAACACTGAAGCTTTCTTT
NA TRBJ2-7 NA TRBV7-8 CASSLGLRLYF TGTGCCAGCAGCTTAGGGCTCCGCTTGTACTTC